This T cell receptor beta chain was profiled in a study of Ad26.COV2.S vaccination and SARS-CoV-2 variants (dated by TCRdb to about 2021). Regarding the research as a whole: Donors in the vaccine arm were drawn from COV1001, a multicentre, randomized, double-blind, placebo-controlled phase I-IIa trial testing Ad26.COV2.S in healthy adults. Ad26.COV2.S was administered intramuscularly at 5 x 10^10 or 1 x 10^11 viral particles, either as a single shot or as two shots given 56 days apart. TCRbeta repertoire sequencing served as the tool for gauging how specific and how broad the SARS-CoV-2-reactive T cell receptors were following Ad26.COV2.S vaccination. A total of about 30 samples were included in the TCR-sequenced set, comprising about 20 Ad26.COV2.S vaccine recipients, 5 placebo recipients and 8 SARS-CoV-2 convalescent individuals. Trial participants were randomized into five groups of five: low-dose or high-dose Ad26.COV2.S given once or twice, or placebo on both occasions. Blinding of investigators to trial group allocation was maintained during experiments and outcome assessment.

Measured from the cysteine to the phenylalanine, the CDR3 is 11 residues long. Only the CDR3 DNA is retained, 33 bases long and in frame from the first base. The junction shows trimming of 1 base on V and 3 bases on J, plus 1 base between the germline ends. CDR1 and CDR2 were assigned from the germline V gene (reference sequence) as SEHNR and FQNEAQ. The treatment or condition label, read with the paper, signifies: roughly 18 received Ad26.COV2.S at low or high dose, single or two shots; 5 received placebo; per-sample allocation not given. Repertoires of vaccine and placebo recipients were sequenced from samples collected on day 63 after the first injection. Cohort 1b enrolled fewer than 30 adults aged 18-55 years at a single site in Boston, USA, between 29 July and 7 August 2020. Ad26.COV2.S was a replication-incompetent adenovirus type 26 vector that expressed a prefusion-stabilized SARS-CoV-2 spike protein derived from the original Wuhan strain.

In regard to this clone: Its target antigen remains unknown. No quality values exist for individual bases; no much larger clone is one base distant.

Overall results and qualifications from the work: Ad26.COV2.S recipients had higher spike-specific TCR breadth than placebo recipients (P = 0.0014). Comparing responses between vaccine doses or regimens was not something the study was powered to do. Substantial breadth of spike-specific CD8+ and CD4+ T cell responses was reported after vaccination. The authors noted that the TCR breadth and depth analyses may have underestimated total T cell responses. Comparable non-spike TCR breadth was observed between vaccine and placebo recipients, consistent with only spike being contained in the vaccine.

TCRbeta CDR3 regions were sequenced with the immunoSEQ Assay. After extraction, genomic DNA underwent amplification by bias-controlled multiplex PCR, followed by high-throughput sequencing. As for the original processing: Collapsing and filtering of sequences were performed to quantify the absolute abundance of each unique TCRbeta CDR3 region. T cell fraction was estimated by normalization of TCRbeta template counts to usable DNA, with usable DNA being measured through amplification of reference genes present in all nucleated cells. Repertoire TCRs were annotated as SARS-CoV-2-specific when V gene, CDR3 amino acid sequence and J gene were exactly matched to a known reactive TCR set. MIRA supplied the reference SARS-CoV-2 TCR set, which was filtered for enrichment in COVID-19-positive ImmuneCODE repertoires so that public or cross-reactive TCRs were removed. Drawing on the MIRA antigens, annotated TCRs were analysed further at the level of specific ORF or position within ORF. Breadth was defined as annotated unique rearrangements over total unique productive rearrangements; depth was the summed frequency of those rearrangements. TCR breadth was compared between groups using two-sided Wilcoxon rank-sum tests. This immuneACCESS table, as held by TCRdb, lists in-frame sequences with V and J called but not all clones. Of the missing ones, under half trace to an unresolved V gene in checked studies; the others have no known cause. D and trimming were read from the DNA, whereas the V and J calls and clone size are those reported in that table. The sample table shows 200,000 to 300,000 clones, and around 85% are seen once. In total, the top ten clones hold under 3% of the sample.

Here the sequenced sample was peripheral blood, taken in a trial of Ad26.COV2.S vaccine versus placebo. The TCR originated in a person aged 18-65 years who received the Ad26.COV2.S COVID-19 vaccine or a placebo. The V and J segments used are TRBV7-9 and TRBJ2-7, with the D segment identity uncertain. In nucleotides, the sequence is TGTGCCAGCAGCTTAGACTACGAGCAGTACTTC. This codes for CASSLDYEQYF.